The TCR beta chain described here comes from a study of blood T cell repertoires in COVID-19. Study-level background: Sources were T cells, B-cell-depleted T cells, or PBMCs; the material itself was cDNA or gDNA.

Measured with immunoSEQ multiplex PCR; TCRdb has only the in-frame clones, and not every one. The sample consists of 120,000 or so clones, roughly 80% of them appearing once. This CDR3 has 15 amino acids. V dropped 5 bases and J dropped 6; count of bases not matched to a gene: 9. Looked up from germline, CDR1 is SNHLY and CDR2 is FYNNEI. This sequence originates from a woman aged 45 to 65 with acute or convalescent COVID-19. This chain links TRBV2 with TRBJ2-7; TRBD2 aligns across 11 bases. Source material: peripheral blood. CDR3 amino acids: CASSRSGLAVGEQYF. The CDR3 nucleotides are TGTGCCAGCAGTCGATCGGGACTAGCGGTCGGCGAGCAGTACTTC.